This TCR beta chain was recovered during a study of post-analysis software for immune sequencing data. About the research overall: Patients had relapsing-remitting, secondary progressive or progressive-relapsing multiple sclerosis; some lacked subtype. Overall study findings and caveats: Patients with multiple sclerosis recorded significantly lower normalized Chao1 diversity than controls, the study found. By F measure, strong co-clustering occurred among samples prepared in the same batch.

About this clonotype itself: Antigen: not known.

Researchers reported that TCR beta cDNA libraries carried unique molecular identifiers. TCRdb redid the calling of the PCR reads with MiXCR, one entry per CDR3 protein. The repertoire holds 350,000 to 500,000 distinct CDR3 sequences, roughly 38% seen once, with approximately 7.1% in the top ten. The sample taken for sequencing was blood. The clonotype was recovered from a girl aged 2 to 10 with multiple sclerosis.

Here the CDR3 DNA reads TGTGCCAGCTCACCCCGGACTAGCGGCCAAGAGACCCAGTACTTC. It codes for CASSPRTSGQETQYF. The V and J genes are TRBV18 and TRBJ2-5; TRBD2 agrees at 10 bases. Looked up from germline, CDR1 is KGHSH and CDR2 is LQKENI. The CDR3 has 15 amino acids. J lost 1 base, V lost 3 bases, and 2 bases had no gene match. The variable domain in full, completed from reference TRBV18 and TRBJ2-5, reads NAGVMQNPRHLVRRRGQEARLRCSPMKGHSHVYWYRQLPEEGLKFMVYLQKENIIDESGMPKERFSAEFPKEGPSILRIQQVVRGDSAAYFCASSPRTSGQETQYFGPGTRLLVL.